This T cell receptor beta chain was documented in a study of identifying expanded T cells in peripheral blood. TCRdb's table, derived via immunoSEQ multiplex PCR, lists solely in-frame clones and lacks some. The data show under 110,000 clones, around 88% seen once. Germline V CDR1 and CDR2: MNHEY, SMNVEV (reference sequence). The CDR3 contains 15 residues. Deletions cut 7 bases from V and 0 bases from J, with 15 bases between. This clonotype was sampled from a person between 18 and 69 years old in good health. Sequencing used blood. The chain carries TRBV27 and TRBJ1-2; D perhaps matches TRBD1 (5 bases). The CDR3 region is CASTFAATANYGYTF. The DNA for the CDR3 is TGTGCCAGCACCTTCGCGGCGACAGCTAACTATGGCTACACCTTC.